The rows below give T cell receptor beta chains drawn from one sample of a study of cytomegalovirus exposure and HLA in healthy donors. Generated by immunoSEQ multiplex PCR, the TCRdb table keeps only in-frame clones and is missing some. The record lists approximately 52,000 clones, of which the ten most abundant hold 10% to 15%. The specimen sequenced was PBMCs. Receptors originate from a woman aged 60-75 years in good health and CMV-seropositive. The CDR3 runs from the conserved cysteine through the conserved F or W. The D gene is left open where the match is weak.

>TRBJ1-2|TRBV19|-
CASSLAGGYTF
TGTGCCAGTAGTTTGGCAGGAGGCTACACCTTC
>TRBJ1-6|TRBV4-3|-
CASSQDRYNSPLHF
TGCGCCAGCAGCCAAGATCGGTATAATTCACCCCTACACTTT
>TRBJ1-1|TRBV6-5|TRBD1
CARRDRVKTFF
TGTGCCAGAAGAGACAGGGTTAAAACTTTCTTT
>TRBJ2-5|TRBV18|-
CASSTQETQYF
TGTGCCAGCTCAACACAAGAGACCCAGTACTTC
>TRBJ1-6|TRBV19|-
CASSSSGSGSPLHF
TGTGCCAGTAGTTCATCCGGGAGTGGGTCACCCCTCCACTTT
>TRBJ1-3|TRBV6-1|-
CASSDRLSGNTIYF
TGTGCCAGCAGTGACAGACTCTCTGGAAACACCATATATTTT
>TRBJ1-4|TRBV4-3|TRBD1
CASSQDPTGGARKLFF
TGCGCCAGCAGCCAAGATCCGACAGGGGGTGCGAGAAAACTGTTTTTT
>TRBJ1-1|TRBV29-1|-
CSVVFQVDSLNTEAFF
TGCAGCGTTGTATTTCAGGTGGACAGTTTGAACACTGAAGCTTTCTTT
>TRBJ2-7|TRBV6-1|-
CASSAGFSYEQYF
TGTGCCAGCAGCGCAGGGTTTTCCTACGAGCAGTACTTT
>TRBJ1-1|TRBV20-1|-
CSAAQGPEAFF
TGCAGTGCTGCACAGGGCCCGGAAGCTTTCTTT
>TRBJ2-1|TRBV4-3|TRBD2
CASSQGLAVYNEQFF
TGCGCCAGCAGCCAAGGGCTAGCGGTCTACAATGAGCAGTTCTTC
>TRBJ1-2|TRBV5-6|-
CASSSLSVSAGTSTNTF
TGTGCCAGCAGCTCCCTTTCGGTGTCGGCAGGGACTAGTACAAACACCTTC
>TRBJ1-1|TRBV9|TRBD1
CASSQGAWDTEAFF
TGTGCCAGCAGTCAGGGGGCTTGGGACACTGAAGCTTTCTTT
>TRBJ2-3|TRBV6-1|-
CASSEQQGASDTQYF
TGTGCCAGCAGTGAACAACAGGGAGCCTCAGATACGCAGTATTTT
>TRBJ1-3|TRBV10-3|TRBD1
CAITSKGQGAGNTIYF
TGTGCCATCACATCAAAGGGACAGGGGGCTGGAAACACCATATATTTT
>TRBJ1-5|TRBV10-3|-
CAIGEGLRNQPQHF
TGTGCCATCGGCGAGGGTCTTAGGAATCAGCCCCAGCATTTT
>TRBJ1-1|TRBV18|TRBD1
CASSADRVAEAFF
TGTGCCAGCTCAGCTGACAGGGTCGCTGAAGCTTTCTTT
>TRBJ2-4|TRBV7-2|-
CASSRPGAKNIQYF
TGTGCCAGCAGCCGTCCGGGGGCCAAAAACATTCAGTACTTC
>TRBJ1-2|TRBV19|TRBD1
CASSIGRGQGGYTF
TGTGCCAGTAGTATTGGCAGGGGGCAGGGTGGCTACACCTTC
>TRBJ1-1|TRBV5-6|-
CASSFGGDTEAFF
TGTGCCAGCAGCTTTGGGGGGGACACTGAAGCTTTCTTT
>TRBJ1-2|TRBV28|-
CASSLQQVAGYTF
TGTGCCAGCAGTTTGCAACAGGTTGCCGGCTACACCTTC
>TRBJ1-1|TRBV12-5|TRBD1
CASGPGQGGTEAFF
TGTGCTAGTGGTCCAGGACAGGGAGGCACTGAAGCTTTCTTT
>TRBJ1-1|TRBV25-1|TRBD1
CASSEYNSGQGGTEAFF
TGTGCCAGCAGTGAATACAATTCCGGGCAGGGGGGAACTGAAGCTTTCTTT
>TRBJ1-2|TRBV5-1|-
CASRQGNYGYTF
TGCGCCAGCAGGCAGGGGAACTATGGCTACACCTTC
>TRBJ2-2|TRBV7-6|TRBD1
CASSLDSGLRGRDTGELFF
TGTGCCAGCAGCTTGGACTCGGGACTCAGGGGGCGGGACACCGGGGAGCTGTTTTTT
>TRBJ1-2|TRBV10-3|-
CAIRADGQSGGYTF
TGTGCCATCAGAGCCGACGGGCAGTCGGGGGGCTACACCTTC
>TRBJ2-5|TRBV5-1|TRBD1
CASSEQGPGGAGETQYF
TGCGCCAGCAGCGAACAGGGTCCAGGGGGCGCGGGCGAGACCCAGTACTTC
>TRBJ2-3|TRBV7-9|TRBD1
CASSSGQGANTDTQYF
TGTGCCAGCAGCTCGGGACAGGGGGCGAACACAGATACGCAGTATTTT
>TRBJ2-1|TRBV11-3|-
CASSLERGPYPYNEQFF
TGTGCCAGCAGCTTAGAGCGGGGGCCATACCCGTACAATGAGCAGTTCTTC
>TRBJ2-1|TRBV7-9|TRBD1
CASSLGDRAYNEQFF
TGTGCCAGCAGCTTAGGGGACAGGGCCTACAATGAGCAGTTCTTC
>TRBJ1-1|TRBV11-2|-
CASSFSTGNTEAFF
TGTGCCAGCAGCTTCTCGACAGGGAACACTGAAGCTTTCTTT
>TRBJ2-2|TRBV5-1|-
CASSAAQGTNTGELFF
TGCGCCAGCAGCGCGGCGCAGGGTACGAACACCGGGGAGCTGTTTTTT
>TRBJ1-1|TRBV5-1|TRBD1
CASSFLRGRGTEAFF
TGCGCCAGCAGCTTTCTCAGGGGGCGAGGCACTGAAGCTTTCTTT
>TRBJ2-5|TRBV4-2|TRBD2
CASSPLGDSGGQETQYF
TGTGCCAGCAGCCCGCTCGGGGATAGCGGGGGCCAAGAGACCCAGTACTTC
>TRBJ1-5|TRBV2|TRBD1
CASVRDSPSGQPQHF
TGTGCCAGCGTTCGGGACAGCCCTTCCGGTCAGCCCCAGCATTTT
>TRBJ2-7|TRBV6-4|-
CASSCTTDDLNSAYEQYF
TGTGCCAGCAGCTGTACGACTGACGACCTAAATAGCGCCTACGAGCAGTACTTC
>TRBJ1-5|TRBV28|TRBD1
CASSSTGMRTQPQHF
TGTGCCAGCAGTTCGACAGGGATGCGTACTCAGCCCCAGCATTTT
>TRBJ1-5|TRBV7-2|-
CASSFRESQHQHF
TGTGCCAGCAGCTTCAGGGAAAGTCAGCACCAGCATTTT
>TRBJ2-5|TRBV5-1|-
CASSLFAGSSQETQYF
TGCGCCAGCAGCTTATTCGCGGGGTCCTCCCAAGAGACCCAGTACTTC
>TRBJ1-5|TRBV7-2|-
CASSLRGGGQPQHF
TGTGCCAGCAGCCTTAGAGGGGGTGGTCAGCCCCAGCATTTT
>TRBJ1-1|TRBV6-4|TRBD1
CASSETGQKNTEAFF
TGTGCCAGCAGTGAGACGGGACAGAAAAACACTGAAGCTTTCTTT
>TRBJ1-3|TRBV7-9|-
CASSLDTGSGNTIYF
TGTGCCAGCAGCTTAGATACAGGGTCTGGAAACACCATATATTTT
>TRBJ1-5|TRBV19|-
CASSAPGNQPQHF
TGTGCCAGTAGTGCCCCAGGGAATCAGCCCCAGCATTTT
>TRBJ1-4|TRBV14|-
CASSQVAGPREKLFF
TGTGCCAGCAGCCAAGTGGCAGGTCCAAGGGAAAAACTGTTTTTT
>TRBJ2-1|TRBV5-6|TRBD1
CASSSPGQGSYNEQFF
TGTGCCAGCAGCTCCCCGGGACAGGGTAGTTACAATGAGCAGTTCTTC
>TRBJ2-7|TRBV6-1|TRBD2
CASSSAGGYEQYF
TGTGCCAGCTCATCGGCGGGGGGCTACGAGCAGTACTTC